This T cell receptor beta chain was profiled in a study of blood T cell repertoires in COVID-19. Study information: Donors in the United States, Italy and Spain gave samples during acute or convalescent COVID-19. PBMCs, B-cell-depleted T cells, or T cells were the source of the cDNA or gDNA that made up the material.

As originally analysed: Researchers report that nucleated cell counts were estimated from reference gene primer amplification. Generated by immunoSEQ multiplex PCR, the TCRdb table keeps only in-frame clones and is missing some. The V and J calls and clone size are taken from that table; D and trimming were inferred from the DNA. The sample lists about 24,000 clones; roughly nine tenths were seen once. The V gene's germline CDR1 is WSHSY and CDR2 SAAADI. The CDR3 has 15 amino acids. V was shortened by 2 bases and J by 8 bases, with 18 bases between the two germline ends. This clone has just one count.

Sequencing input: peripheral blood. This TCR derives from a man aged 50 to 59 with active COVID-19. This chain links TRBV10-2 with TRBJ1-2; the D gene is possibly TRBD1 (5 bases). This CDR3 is CASSETRDSFGGYTF. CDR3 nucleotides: TGCGCCAGCAGTGAGACCCGGGACTCCTTCGGGGGCTACACCTTC.